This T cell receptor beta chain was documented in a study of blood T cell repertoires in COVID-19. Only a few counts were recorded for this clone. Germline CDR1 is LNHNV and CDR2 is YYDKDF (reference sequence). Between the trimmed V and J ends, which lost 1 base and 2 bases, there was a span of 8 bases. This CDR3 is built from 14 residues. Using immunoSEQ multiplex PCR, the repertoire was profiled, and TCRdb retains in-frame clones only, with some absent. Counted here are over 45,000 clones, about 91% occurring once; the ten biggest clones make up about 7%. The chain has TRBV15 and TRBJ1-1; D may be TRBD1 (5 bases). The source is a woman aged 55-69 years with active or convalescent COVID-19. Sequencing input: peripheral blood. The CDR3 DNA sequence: TGTGCCACCAGCAGAGCGGGGGATAACACTGAAGCTTTCTTT. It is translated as CATSRAGDNTEAFF.